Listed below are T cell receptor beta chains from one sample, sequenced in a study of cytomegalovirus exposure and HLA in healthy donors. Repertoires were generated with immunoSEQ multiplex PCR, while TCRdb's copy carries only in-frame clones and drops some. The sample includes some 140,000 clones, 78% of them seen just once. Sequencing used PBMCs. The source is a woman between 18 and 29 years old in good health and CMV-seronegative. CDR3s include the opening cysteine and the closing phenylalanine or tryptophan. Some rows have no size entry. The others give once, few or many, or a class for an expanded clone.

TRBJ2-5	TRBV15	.	CATSREGGGETQYF
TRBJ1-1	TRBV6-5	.	CASSWDRLNTEAFF
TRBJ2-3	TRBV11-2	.	CASSFARGETSGITDTQYF
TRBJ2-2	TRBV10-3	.	CAISATANTGELFF
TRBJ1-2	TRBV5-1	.	CASSREIDGYTF
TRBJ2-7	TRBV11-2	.	CASSFTNRGPYEQYF
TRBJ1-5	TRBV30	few	CAWSVYDQPQHF
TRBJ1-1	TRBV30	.	CAWSVGIPNTEAFF
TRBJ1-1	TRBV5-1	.	CASSLTGFNTEAFF
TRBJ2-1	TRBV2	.	CASSVGGLENYNEQFF
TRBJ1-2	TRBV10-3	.	CATGRLAGPYGYTF
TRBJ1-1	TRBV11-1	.	CASSLSGTTYREAFF
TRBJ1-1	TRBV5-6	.	CASSRDGWGPLVTEAFF
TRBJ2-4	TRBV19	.	CASKSGGALAKNIQYF
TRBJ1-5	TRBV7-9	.	CASSLDSLNQPQHF
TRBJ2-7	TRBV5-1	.	CASSVDSGGGSSYEQYF
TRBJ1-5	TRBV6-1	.	CASSDHIDQPQHF
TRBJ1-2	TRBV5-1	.	CASTKEGYYGYTF
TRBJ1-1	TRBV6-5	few	CASSYYGDNRGSEAFF
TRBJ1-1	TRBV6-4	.	CASSLLPGTETEAFF
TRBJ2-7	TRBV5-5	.	CASSFLGYEQYF
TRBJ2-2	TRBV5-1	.	CASILAEANTGELFF
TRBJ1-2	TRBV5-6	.	CASSWGGDGYTF
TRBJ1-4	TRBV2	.	CASRPGTGGEKLFF
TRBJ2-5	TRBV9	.	CASSVKRGEETQYF
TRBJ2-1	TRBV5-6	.	CASSLSGTSGYNEQFF
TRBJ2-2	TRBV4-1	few	CASSPQGQGIGELFF
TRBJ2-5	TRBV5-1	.	CASSSGITSGKETQYF
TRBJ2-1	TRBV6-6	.	CASSFRLPPTNEQFF
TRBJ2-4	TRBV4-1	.	CASSQYTDRAEKNIQYF
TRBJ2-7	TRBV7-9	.	CATVSEYSYEQYF
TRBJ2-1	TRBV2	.	CASGGSREQFF
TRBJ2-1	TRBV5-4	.	CASSLGLAGAHSYNEQFF
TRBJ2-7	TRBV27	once	CASSHGTSGSYEQYF
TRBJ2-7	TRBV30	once	CAWSDLAGGEQYF
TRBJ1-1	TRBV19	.	CASSGQSLNTEAFF
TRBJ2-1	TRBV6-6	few	CASSYEVGSQFF
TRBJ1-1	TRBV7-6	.	CASSTMTGEDTEAFF
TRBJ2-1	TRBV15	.	CATESLPGLADYNEQFF
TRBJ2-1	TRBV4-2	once	CASSQGLNNEQFF
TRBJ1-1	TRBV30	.	CAWDFLGSTEAFF
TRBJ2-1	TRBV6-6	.	CASSYPEREGRDEQFF
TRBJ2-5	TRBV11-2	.	CASSLVPSGEETQYF
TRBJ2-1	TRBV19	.	CASSVTSGMVYNEQFF
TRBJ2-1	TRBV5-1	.	CASSYSSGTSGSNEQFF
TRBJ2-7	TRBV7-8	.	CASSLGTSGSDYEQYF
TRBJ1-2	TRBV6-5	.	CASSYSRTGYGYTF
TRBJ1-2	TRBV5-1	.	CASSYEGGRGYGYTF
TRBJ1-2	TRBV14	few	CASSQDRGWPNYGYTF
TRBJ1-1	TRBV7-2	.	CASSLWDRGEAFF
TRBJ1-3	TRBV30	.	CAWRQPSGNTIYF
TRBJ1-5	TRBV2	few	CASSDSGPNQPQHF
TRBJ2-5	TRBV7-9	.	CASSLVAGKTKETQYF
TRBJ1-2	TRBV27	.	CASSSRTGLNYGYTF
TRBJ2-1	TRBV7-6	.	CASSLLSVPSSYNEQFF